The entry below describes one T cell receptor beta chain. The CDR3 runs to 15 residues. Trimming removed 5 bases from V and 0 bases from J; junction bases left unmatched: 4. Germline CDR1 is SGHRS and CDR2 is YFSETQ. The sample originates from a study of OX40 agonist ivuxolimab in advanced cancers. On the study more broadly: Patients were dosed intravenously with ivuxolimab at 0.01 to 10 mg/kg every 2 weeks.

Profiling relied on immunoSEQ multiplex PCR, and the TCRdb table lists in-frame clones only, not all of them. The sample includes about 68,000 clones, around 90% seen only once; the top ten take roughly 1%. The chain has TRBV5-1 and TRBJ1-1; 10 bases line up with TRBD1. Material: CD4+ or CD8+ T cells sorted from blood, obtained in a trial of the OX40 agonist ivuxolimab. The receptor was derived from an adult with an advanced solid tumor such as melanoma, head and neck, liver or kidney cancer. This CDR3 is CASRGQGLMNTEAFF. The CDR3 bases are TGCGCCAGCAGGGGACAGGGGTTAATGAACACTGAAGCTTTCTTT.